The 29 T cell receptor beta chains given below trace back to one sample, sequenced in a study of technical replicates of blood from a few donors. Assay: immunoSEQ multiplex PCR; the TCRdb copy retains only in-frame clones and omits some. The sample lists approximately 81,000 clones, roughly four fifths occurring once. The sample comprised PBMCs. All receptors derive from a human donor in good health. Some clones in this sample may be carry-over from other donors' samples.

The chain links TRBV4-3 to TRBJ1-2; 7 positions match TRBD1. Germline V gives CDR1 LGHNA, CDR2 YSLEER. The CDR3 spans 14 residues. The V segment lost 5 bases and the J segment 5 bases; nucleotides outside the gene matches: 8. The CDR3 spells CASSYTGTAYGYTF. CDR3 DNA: TGCGCCAGCAGCTACACCGGGACAGCTTATGGCTACACCTTC.

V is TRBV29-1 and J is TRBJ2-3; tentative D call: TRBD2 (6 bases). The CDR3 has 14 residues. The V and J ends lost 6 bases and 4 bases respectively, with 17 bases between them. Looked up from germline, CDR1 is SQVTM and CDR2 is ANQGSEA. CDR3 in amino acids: CSVAPTSYPDTQYF. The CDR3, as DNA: TGCAGCGTAGCACCTACTAGCTACCCAGATACGCAGTATTTT.

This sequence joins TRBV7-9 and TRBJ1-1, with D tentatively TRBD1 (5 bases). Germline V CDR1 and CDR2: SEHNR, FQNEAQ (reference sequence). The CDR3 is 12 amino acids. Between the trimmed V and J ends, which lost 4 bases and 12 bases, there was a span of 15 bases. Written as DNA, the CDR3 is TGTGCCAGCAGCTCTGACGGGGCGGGGACTTTCTTT. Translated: CASSSDGAGTFF.

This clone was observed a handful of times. The chain's CDR3 is CALDRPDSFSEQYF. Here the CDR3 DNA reads TGTGCGTTGGACAGGCCGGATAGTTTTAGCGAGCAGTACTTC. The chain joins TRBV30 to TRBJ2-7, with 7 bases aligning to TRBD1. The CDR3 is 14 amino acids. CDR1 is GTSNPN, CDR2 SVGIG, per germline (reference sequence).

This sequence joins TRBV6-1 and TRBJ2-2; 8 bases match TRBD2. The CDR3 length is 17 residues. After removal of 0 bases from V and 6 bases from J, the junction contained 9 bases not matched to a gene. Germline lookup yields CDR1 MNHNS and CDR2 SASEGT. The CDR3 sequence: CASSEAGAGGHSGELFF. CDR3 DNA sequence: TGTGCCAGCAGTGAAGCAGGGGCGGGGGGCCACTCCGGGGAGCTGTTTTTT.

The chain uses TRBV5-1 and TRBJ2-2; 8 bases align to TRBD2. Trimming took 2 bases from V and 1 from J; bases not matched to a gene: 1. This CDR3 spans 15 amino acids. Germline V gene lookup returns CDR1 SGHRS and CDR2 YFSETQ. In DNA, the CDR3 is TGCGCCAGCAGCTTACGGGGGGGGAACACCGGGGAGCTGTTTTTT. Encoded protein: CASSLRGGNTGELFF.

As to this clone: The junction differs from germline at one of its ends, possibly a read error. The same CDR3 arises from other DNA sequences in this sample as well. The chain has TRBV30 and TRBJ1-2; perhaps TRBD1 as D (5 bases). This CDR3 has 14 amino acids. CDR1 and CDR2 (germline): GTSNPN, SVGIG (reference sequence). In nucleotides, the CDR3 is TGCGCCTGGAGTGTTTATCCGGGGGTAGGTGGCTACACCTTC. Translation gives CAWSVYPGVGGYTF.

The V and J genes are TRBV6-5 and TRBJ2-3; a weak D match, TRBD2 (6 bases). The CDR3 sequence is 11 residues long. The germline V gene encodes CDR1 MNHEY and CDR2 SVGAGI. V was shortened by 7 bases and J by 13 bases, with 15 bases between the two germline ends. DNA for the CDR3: TGTGCCAGCATGGGTGGGAGGCAAGAGTATTTT. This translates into CASMGGRQEYF.

The CDR3: CAWSTGQGGNQPQHF. The CDR3 DNA reads TGTGCCTGGAGTACGGGACAGGGGGGAAATCAGCCCCAGCATTTT. The chain uses TRBV30 and TRBJ1-5; TRBD1 matches at 11 bases. V trimming: 2 bases; J trimming: 4 bases; junction bases outside the gene matches: 4. Germline values: CDR1 GTSNPN, CDR2 SVGIG (reference sequence). The CDR3 loop spans 15 amino acids. Based on the CDR3 plus reference TRBV30 and TRBJ1-5, the full variable domain is SQTIHQWPATLVQPVGSPLSLECTVEGTSNPNLYWYRQAAGRGLQLLFYSVGIGQISSEVPQNLSASRPQDRQFILSSKKLLLSDSGFYLCAWSTGQGGNQPQHFGDGTRLSIL.

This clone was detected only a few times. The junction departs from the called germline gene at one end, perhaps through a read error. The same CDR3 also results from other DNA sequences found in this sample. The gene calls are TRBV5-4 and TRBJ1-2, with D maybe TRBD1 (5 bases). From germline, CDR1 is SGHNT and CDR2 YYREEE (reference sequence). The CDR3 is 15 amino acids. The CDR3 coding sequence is TGTGCCAGCAGCTCCCTCGCGGGGGTTAACTATGGCTACACTTTC. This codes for CASSSLAGVNYGYTF.

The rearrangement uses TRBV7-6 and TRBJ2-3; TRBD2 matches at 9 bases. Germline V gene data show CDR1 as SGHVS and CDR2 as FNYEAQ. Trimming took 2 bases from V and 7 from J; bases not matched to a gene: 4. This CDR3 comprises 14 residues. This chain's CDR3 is CASSLRLAGNTQYF. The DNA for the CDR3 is TGTGCCAGCAGCTTACGCCTAGCGGGGAATACGCAGTATTTT.

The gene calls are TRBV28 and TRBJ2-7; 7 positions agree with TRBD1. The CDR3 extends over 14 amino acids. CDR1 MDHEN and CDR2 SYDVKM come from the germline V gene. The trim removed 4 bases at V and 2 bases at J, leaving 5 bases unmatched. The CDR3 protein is CASSSRTGTYEQYF. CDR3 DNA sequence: TGTGCCAGCAGTTCACGGACAGGTACCTACGAGCAGTACTTC.

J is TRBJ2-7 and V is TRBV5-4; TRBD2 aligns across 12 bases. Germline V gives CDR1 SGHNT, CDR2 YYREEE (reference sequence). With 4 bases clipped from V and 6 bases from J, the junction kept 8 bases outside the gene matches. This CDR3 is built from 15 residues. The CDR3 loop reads CASSATSGRTGEQYF. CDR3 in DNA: TGTGCCAGCAGCGCAACTAGCGGGAGGACAGGCGAGCAGTACTTC.

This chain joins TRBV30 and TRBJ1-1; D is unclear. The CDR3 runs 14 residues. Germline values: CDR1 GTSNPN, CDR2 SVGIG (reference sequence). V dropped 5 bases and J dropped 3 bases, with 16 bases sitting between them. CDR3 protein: CAWYRRGLDTEAFF. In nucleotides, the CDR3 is TGTGCCTGGTACCGGCGAGGGTTGGACACTGAAGCTTTCTTT.

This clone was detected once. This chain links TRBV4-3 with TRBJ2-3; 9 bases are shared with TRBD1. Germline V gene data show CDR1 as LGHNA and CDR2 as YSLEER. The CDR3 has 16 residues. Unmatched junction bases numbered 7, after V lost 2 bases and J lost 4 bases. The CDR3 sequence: CASSQQYRGRADTQYF. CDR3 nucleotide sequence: TGCGCCAGCAGCCAACAATACAGGGGGCGGGCAGATACGCAGTATTTT.

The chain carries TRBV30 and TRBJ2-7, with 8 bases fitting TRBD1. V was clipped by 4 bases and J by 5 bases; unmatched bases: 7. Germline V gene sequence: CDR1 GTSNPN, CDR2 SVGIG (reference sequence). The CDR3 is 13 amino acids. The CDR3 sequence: CAWTRDRIHEQYF. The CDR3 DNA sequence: TGTGCCTGGACCCGGGACAGGATCCACGAGCAGTACTTC.

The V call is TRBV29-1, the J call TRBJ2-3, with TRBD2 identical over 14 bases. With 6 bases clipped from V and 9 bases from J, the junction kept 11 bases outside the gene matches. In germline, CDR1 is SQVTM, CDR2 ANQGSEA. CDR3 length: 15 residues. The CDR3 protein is CSVAGLAGGDLTQYF. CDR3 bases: TGCAGCGTGGCTGGACTAGCGGGGGGAGATTTAACGCAGTATTTT.

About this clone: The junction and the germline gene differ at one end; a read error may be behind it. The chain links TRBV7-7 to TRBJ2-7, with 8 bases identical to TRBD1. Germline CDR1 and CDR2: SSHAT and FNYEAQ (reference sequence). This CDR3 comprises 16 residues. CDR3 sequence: CASSSRQGYLRVEQYF. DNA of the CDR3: TGTGCTAGCAGCTCCCGACAGGGGTACCTACGTGTCGAGCAGTACTTC.

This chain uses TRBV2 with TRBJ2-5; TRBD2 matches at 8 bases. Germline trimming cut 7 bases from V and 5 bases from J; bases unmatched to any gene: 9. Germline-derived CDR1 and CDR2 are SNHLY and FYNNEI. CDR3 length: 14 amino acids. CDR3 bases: TGTGCCAGCATTGGGACTAGGTGGGGGGAGACCCAGTACTTC. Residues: CASIGTRWGETQYF.

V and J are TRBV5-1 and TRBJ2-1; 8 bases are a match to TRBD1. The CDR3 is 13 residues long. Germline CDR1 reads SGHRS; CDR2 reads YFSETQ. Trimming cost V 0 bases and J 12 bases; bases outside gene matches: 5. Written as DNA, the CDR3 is TGCGCCAGCAGCTTGGATCCAGGACAGGGGCAGTTCTTC. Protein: CASSLDPGQGQFF.

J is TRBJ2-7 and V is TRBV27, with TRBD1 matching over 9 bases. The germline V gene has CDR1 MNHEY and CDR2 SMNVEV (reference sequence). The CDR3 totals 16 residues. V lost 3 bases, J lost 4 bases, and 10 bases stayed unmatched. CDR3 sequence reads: CASSFLSGTGTYEQYF. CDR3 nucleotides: TGTGCCAGCAGTTTCCTGTCCGGGACAGGGACTTACGAGCAGTACTTC.

The chain's CDR3 is CASSIDRGGDTQYF. The CDR3 nucleotides read TGTGCCAGCAGCATCGACAGGGGCGGAGATACGCAGTATTTT. This chain connects TRBV5-6 to TRBJ2-3; 8 nucleotides agree with TRBD1. Losses at the gene ends were 4 bases for V and 5 bases for J; bases not matched to a gene: 6. CDR3 size: 14 residues. Germline V gives CDR1 SGHDT, CDR2 YYEEEE.

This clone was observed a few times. The DNA of the CDR3 is TGTGCCTGGAGTGTCTCAGACAATCAGCCCCAGCATTTT. Its protein product is CAWSVSDNQPQHF. V usage is TRBV30 and J usage is TRBJ1-5; D remains unclear. The V end was cut by 0 bases, the J end by 3 bases, with 6 bases between. The CDR3 sequence is 13 residues long. Germline lookup yields CDR1 GTSNPN and CDR2 SVGIG (reference sequence).

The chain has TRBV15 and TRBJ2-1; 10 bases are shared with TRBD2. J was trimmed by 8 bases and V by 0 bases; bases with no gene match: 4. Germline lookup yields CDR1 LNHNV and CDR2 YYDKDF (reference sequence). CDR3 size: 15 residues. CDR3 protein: CATSREAGGPYEQFF. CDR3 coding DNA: TGTGCCACCAGCAGAGAAGCGGGGGGGCCGTATGAGCAGTTCTTC.

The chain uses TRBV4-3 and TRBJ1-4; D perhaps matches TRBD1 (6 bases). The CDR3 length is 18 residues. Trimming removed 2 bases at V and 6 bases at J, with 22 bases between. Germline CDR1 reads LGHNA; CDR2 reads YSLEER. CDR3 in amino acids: CASSQLGRGTTGDEKLFF. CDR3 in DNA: TGCGCCAGCAGCCAATTGGGCAGGGGCACGACTGGGGATGAAAAACTGTTTTTT.

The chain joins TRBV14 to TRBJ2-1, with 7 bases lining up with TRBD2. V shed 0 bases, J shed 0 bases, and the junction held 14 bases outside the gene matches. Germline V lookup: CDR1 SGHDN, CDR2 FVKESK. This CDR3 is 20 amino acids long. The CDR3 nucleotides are TGTGCCAGCAGCCAAGATAGAGCGGGATTTCATACGAGCTCCTACAATGAGCAGTTCTTC. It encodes CASSQDRAGFHTSSYNEQFF. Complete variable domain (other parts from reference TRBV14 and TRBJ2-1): EAGVTQFPSHSVIEKGQTVTLRCDPISGHDNLYWYRRVMGKEIKFLLHFVKESKQDESGMPNNRFLAERTGGTYSTLKVQPAELEDSGVYFCASSQDRAGFHTSSYNEQFFGPGTRLTVL.

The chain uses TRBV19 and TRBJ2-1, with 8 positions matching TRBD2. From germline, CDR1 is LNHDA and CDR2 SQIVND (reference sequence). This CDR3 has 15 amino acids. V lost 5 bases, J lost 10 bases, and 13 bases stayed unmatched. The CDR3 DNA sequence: TGTGCCAGTAGTTTGGATCGGGGGGGACAACGGGAGCAGTTCTTC. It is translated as CASSLDRGGQREQFF.

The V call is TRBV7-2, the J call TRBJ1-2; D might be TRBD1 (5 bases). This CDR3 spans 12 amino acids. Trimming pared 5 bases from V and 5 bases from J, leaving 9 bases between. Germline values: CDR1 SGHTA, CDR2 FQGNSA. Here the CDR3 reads CASSQDIYGYTF. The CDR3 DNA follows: TGTGCCAGCAGCCAGGACATATATGGCTACACCTTC.

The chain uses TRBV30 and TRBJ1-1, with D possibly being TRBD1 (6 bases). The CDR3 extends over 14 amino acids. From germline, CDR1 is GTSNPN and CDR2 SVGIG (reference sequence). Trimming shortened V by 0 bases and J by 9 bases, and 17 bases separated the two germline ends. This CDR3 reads CAWSVGGASPKAFF. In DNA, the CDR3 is TGTGCCTGGAGTGTAGGGGGGGCGAGTCCTAAAGCTTTCTTT.